This T cell receptor beta chain was documented in a study of cytomegalovirus exposure and HLA in healthy donors. Primers included in the PCR were 60 Vbeta and 13 Jbeta primers. Some clones are missing from TCRdb's copy, which holds only in-frame ones; the method was immunoSEQ multiplex PCR. The sample has about 61,000 clones; roughly nine tenths are singletons. CDR3 size: 14 residues. With 2 bases removed from V and 8 bases from J, the gap between germline ends came to 12 bases. Per the germline V gene, CDR1 is MNHNS and CDR2 is SASEGT. The sample consisted of PBMCs. J is TRBJ1-4 and V is TRBV6-1, with D perhaps matching TRBD1 (6 bases). This receptor was identified in a man aged 25 to 45 in good health and CMV-seropositive. CDR3: CASSENREGEKLFF. Here the CDR3 DNA reads TGTGCCAGCAGTGAAAACAGGGAGGGGGAAAAACTGTTTTTT.